The 29 T cell receptor beta chains given below trace back to one sample, sequenced in a study of T cells in Graves' hyperthyroidism and ophthalmopathy. Using RNA transcripts as the source, TCR beta CDR3 regions were amplified. First-round RT-PCR of the TCR CDR3 relied on the HTBI primer set. One entry per CDR3 protein results from TCRdb running MiXCR on the multiplex PCR reads. The profile covers about 610,000 distinct CDR3 sequences, with around 42% appearing a single time and approximately 8.4% taken by the ten largest. The source material was peripheral blood or thyroid tissue (not recorded which). The receptors were gathered from a woman aged 18-29 years with Graves' hyperthyroidism.

This clonotype turned up a few times. The J gene is TRBJ2-7, the V gene TRBV4-1, with 14 bases matching TRBD2. V lost 1 base and J lost 4; bases outside the gene matches: 3. The CDR3 totals 16 residues. The germline V gene has CDR1 MGHRA and CDR2 YSYEKL. CDR3 nucleotides: TGCGCCAGCAGCCAAGGGGGACTAGCGGGAGATTACGAGCAGTACTTC. Its translation is CASSQGGLAGDYEQYF.

The V gene is TRBV14, the J gene TRBJ2-3; D is ambiguous. Germline V gives CDR1 SGHDN, CDR2 FVKESK. The V end was cut by 4 bases, the J end by 3 bases, with 5 bases between. The CDR3 covers 12 residues. Here the CDR3 reads CASSRTTDTQYF. CDR3 sequence (DNA): TGTGCCAGCAGCCGAACTACAGATACGCAGTATTTT.

In regard to this clonotype: A read error may account for a junction end that differs from germline. This chain uses TRBV7-2 with TRBJ2-5, with TRBD2 identical over 7 bases. This CDR3 is built from 15 residues. Germline-derived CDR1 and CDR2 are SGHTA and FQGNSA. The CDR3 region has the DNA TGCGCCAGCAGCGGGGAGGTCCGAGAGGCGGAGACCCAGTACTTC. It codes for CASSGEVREAETQYF.

This clonotype was counted only a few times. Just one base apart from a much larger clone, this may be a read error. The conserved phenylalanine or tryptophan is not found at the CDR3 terminus, so this likely reflects a read error. The chain couples TRBV7-9 to TRBJ2-7, with unresolved D. The V end was cut by 3 bases, the J end by 3 bases, with 6 bases between. Germline loops: CDR1 SEHNR, CDR2 FQNEAQ (reference sequence). The CDR3 spans 12 residues. The CDR3 is CASSLGFYEQYL. The CDR3 DNA sequence: TGTGCCAGCAGCTTGGGTTTCTACGAGCAGTACCTC.

The chain is built from TRBV7-8 and TRBJ1-2, with a weak D call TRBD1 (5 bases). The germline V gene encodes CDR1 SGHVS and CDR2 FQNEAQ. The CDR3 contains 17 residues. Deletions cut 0 bases from V and 6 bases from J, with 20 bases between. CDR3: CASSLAVGTGVPNGYTF. DNA of the CDR3: TGTGCCAGCAGCTTAGCCGTAGGCACAGGTGTCCCGAATGGCTACACCTTC. The variable domain in full, with the rest retrieved from reference TRBV7-8 and TRBJ1-2, is GAGVSQSPRYKVAKRGQDVALRCDPISGHVSLFWYQQALGQGPEFLTYFQNEAQLDKSGLPSDRFFAERPEGSVSTLKIQRTQQEDSAVYLCASSLAVGTGVPNGYTFGSGTRLTVV.

The CDR3 sequence is CSARDPGVGANVLTF. Written as DNA, the CDR3 is TGCAGTGCTAGAGATCCTGGGGTTGGGGCCAACGTCCTGACTTTC. This chain joins TRBV20-1 and TRBJ2-6; D is ambiguous. The CDR3 has 15 residues. The germline CDR1 and CDR2 sequences are DFQATT and SNEGSKA (reference sequence). Trimming pared 0 bases from V and 3 bases from J, leaving 9 bases between.

At least ten counts were recorded for this clonotype. The rearrangement joins TRBV20-1 to TRBJ1-2; the D is unclear. The CDR3 length is 12 residues. Looked up from germline, CDR1 is DFQATT and CDR2 is SNEGSKA (reference sequence). The V end lost 3 bases, the J end lost 4 bases, and 9 bases lay between the germline ends. The CDR3 bases are TGCAGTGCTAGCCGGGAGAGCTATGGCTACACCTTC. Translating gives CSASRESYGYTF.

The V call is TRBV19, the J call TRBJ2-7; perhaps TRBD2 as D (5 bases). Germline loops: CDR1 LNHDA, CDR2 SQIVND (reference sequence). The CDR3 totals 16 residues. The V and J ends lost 5 bases and 7 bases respectively, with 24 bases between them. Here the CDR3 reads CASSGPGSGPAWEQYF. CDR3 DNA: TGTGCCAGTAGTGGACCGGGCAGCGGCCCCGCTTGGGAGCAGTACTTC.

V and J are TRBV24-1 and TRBJ2-7, with D possibly being TRBD1 or TRBD2 (6 bases each). With the DNA end fitting TRBJ2-1 better, the J assignment may be wrong. Germline V gives CDR1 KGHDR, CDR2 SFDVKD. CDR3 length: 17 amino acids. In DNA, the CDR3 is TGTGCCACCAGTGATCCAGGGGACTGGCTGAAACCCAATGAGCAGTTCTTC. Amino acid sequence: CATSDPGDWLKPNEQFF.

The chain joins TRBV29-1 to TRBJ1-1, with a tentative D call TRBD1 (6 bases). CDR1 is SQVTM and CDR2 is ANQGSEA in the germline V gene. The CDR3 loop spans 14 amino acids. The V gene lost 7 bases and the J gene lost 1 base, with 16 bases spanning the gap. CDR3 in amino acids: CSAGGGAANTEAFF. CDR3 nucleotide sequence: TGCAGCGCCGGCGGGGGGGCGGCGAACACTGAAGCTTTCTTT. The full variable domain, completed using reference TRBV29-1 and TRBJ1-1, is SAVISQKPSRDICQRGTSLTIQCQVDSQVTMMFWYRQQPGQSLTLIATANQGSEATYESGFVIDKFPISRPNLTFSTLTVSNMSPEDSSIYLCSAGGGAANTEAFFGQGTRLTVV.

This clonotype was counted ten times or more. J is TRBJ2-7 and V is TRBV12-3 or TRBV12-4; tentative D call: TRBD1 (5 bases). The CDR3 is 14 amino acids. The V end lost 5 bases, the J end lost 2 bases, and 13 bases lay between the germline ends. CDR3: CASSPSAGTYEQYF. The CDR3 region has the DNA TGTGCCAGCAGTCCATCCGCAGGGACCTACGAGCAGTACTTC.

Many counts were recorded for this clonotype. The chain has TRBV5-1 and TRBJ1-4, with TRBD1 matching over 8 bases. This CDR3 is 14 amino acids long. Germline assignment: CDR1 SGHRS and CDR2 YFSETQ. V dropped 0 bases and J dropped 8; count of bases not matched to a gene: 3. This CDR3 is CASSLDDRGEKLFF. The CDR3 region has the DNA TGCGCCAGCAGCTTGGACGACAGGGGCGAAAAACTGTTTTTT.

This clonotype was counted a few times. The CDR3, as DNA: TGTGCCAGCAGCCCTGACACCGGGGGCGCAGGTGGCTACACCTTC. It encodes CASSPDTGGAGGYTF. The V gene is TRBV7-3, the J gene TRBJ1-2; tentative D call: TRBD1 (6 bases). Germline-derived CDR1 and CDR2 are SGHTA and FQGTGA. The CDR3 runs to 15 residues. The V gene lost 5 bases and the J gene lost 7 bases, with 20 bases spanning the gap. Filled out from reference TRBV7-3 and TRBJ1-2, the complete variable domain reads GAGVSQTPSNKVTEKGKYVELRCDPISGHTALYWYRQSLGQGPEFLIYFQGTGAADDSGLPNDRFFAVRPEGSVSTLKIQRTERGDSAVYLCASSPDTGGAGGYTFGSGTRLTVV.

The chain recombines TRBV6-5 with TRBJ2-5; TRBD1 aligns across 9 bases. With 3 bases clipped from V and 3 bases from J, the junction kept 11 bases outside the gene matches. CDR3 length equals 17 residues. In germline, CDR1 is MNHEY, CDR2 SVGAGI. The CDR3 DNA follows: TGTGCCAGCAGTTATGGGACAGGGTACACCGGGGAAGAGACCCAGTACTTC. It yields the protein CASSYGTGYTGEETQYF.

The V and J genes are TRBV20-1 and TRBJ1-2; 7 positions match TRBD1. This CDR3 is built from 14 residues. CDR1 is DFQATT and CDR2 is SNEGSKA in the germline V gene (reference sequence). V shed 4 bases and J 0 bases; nucleotides not matched to a gene: 5. The CDR3 region is CSANRDSPNYGYTF. DNA of the CDR3: TGCAGTGCTAACCGGGACAGTCCTAACTATGGCTACACCTTC.

This clonotype was recorded at least ten times. This chain connects TRBV18 to TRBJ1-1; maybe TRBD1 (6 bases). The germline gives CDR1 KGHSH, CDR2 LQKENI. Trimming left V 8 bases short and J 1 base short, with 11 bases between. This CDR3 is 13 amino acids long. The CDR3: CASSPQGNTEAFF. CDR3 nucleotides: TGTGCCAGCAGCCCACAGGGGAACACTGAAGCTTTCTTT.

The sample holds a few counts of this clonotype. This chain joins TRBV20-1 and TRBJ1-6; 7 bases line up with TRBD1. This CDR3 spans 15 amino acids. Germline trimming cut 3 bases from V and 6 bases from J; bases unmatched to any gene: 8. CDR1 and CDR2 (germline): DFQATT, SNEGSKA (reference sequence). The CDR3 loop reads CSARRGQLANSPLHF. DNA for the CDR3: TGCAGTGCTAGGAGGGGACAGCTAGCTAATTCACCCCTCCACTTT.

This chain uses TRBV2 with TRBJ2-7; TRBD1 matches 10 bases. This CDR3 has 13 amino acids. From germline, CDR1 is SNHLY and CDR2 FYNNEI. The CDR3 DNA follows: TGTGCTGGAGAAGGGACAGGGGTCTACGAGCAGTACTTC. This codes for CAGEGTGVYEQYF.

Many counts were recorded for this clonotype. This chain links TRBV12-3 or TRBV12-4 with TRBJ1-1, with 8 nucleotides matching TRBD1. This CDR3 contains 16 residues. Trimming cost V 1 base and J 2 bases; bases outside gene matches: 6. The CDR3 nucleotides are TGTGCCAGCAGTTTAGAGCAGGGGGCTTTAAACACTGAAGCTTTCTTT. Its protein is CASSLEQGALNTEAFF.

The CDR3 is CASSFTGTLDHNEHF. The DNA for the CDR3 is TGTGCCAGCAGCTTTACCGGGACCCTTGATCACAATGAGCATTTT. The chain combines TRBV7-2 with TRBJ1-5, with D maybe TRBD1 (5 bases). Germline CDR1 reads SGHTA; CDR2 reads FQGNSA. There are 15 residues in the CDR3. V lost 3 bases and J 14 bases, leaving 23 bases between the germline ends.

The J gene is TRBJ2-7, the V gene TRBV18; TRBD2 matches 13 bases. Germline V lookup: CDR1 KGHSH, CDR2 LQKENI. This CDR3 is built from 16 residues. The J segment lost 4 bases and the V segment lost 3 bases, leaving 6 bases of the junction unmatched. CDR3 residues: CASSPGLAGEGYEQYF. The DNA for the CDR3 is TGTGCCAGCTCACCCGGACTAGCGGGAGAGGGGTACGAGCAGTACTTC.

A remark on this clonotype: A much larger clonotype is one base distant, so this may be a read error. V gene TRBV11-2 combines with J gene TRBJ2-7, with 11 positions matching TRBD2. The CDR3 is 15 amino acids. The germline V gene has CDR1 SGHAT and CDR2 FQNNGV. V lost 3 bases to trimming and J lost 6 bases; unmatched junction nucleotides: 7. DNA of the CDR3: TGTGCCAGCAGCTTGGTGGGACTAGCGGCCTGCGAGCAGTACTTC. It specifies CASSLVGLAACEQYF.

With regard to this clonotype: Being one base from a much bigger clone, this may be a read error. The genes are TRBV12-3 or TRBV12-4 and TRBJ1-1, with no clear D. CDR3 length: 15 residues. CDR3 amino acids: CASGSLRGRNTEAFF. Here the CDR3 DNA reads TGTGCTAGTGGTTCCCTACGAGGGAGGAACACTGAAGCTTTCTTT.

A word on this clonotype: A single base separates this from a much larger clone, so it may be a read error. The genes are TRBV11-1 and TRBJ2-5; D is possibly TRBD1 (5 bases). The end of the DNA is better explained by TRBJ2-1, so the J call may be wrong. Germline V lookup: CDR1 SGHAT, CDR2 FQDESV (reference sequence). This CDR3 has 16 residues. The chain's CDR3 is CANTVRAGLVDNEQFF. The CDR3 bases are TGTGCCAACACCGTCCGGGCAGGGCTAGTAGACAATGAGCAGTTCTTC.

The chain recombines TRBV7-9 with TRBJ1-5, with 10 bases lining up with TRBD1. CDR3 length: 14 residues. V was pared by 4 bases and J by 14 bases, with 11 bases of the junction left unmatched. The germline CDR1 and CDR2 sequences are SEHNR and FQNEAQ (reference sequence). The CDR3 bases are TGTGCCAGCAGCTCCCACGGGACAGGGGACTACGAGCATTTT. Its translation is CASSSHGTGDYEHF.

This clonotype was observed many times. This chain uses TRBV5-1 with TRBJ1-1; no definite D call. V was cut by 4 bases and J by 2 bases, with 9 bases left in between. There are 13 residues in the CDR3. CDR1 and CDR2 from the germline V gene are SGHRS and YFSETQ. The CDR3 nucleotides read TGCGCCAGCAGCCTGGTTACTAACACTGAAGCTTTCTTT. Translated, it gives CASSLVTNTEAFF.

V usage is TRBV20-1 and J usage is TRBJ1-1; D gene ambiguous. CDR3 size: 15 residues. Trimming took 2 bases from V and 0 from J, leaving 13 bases between them. The germline V gene encodes CDR1 DFQATT and CDR2 SNEGSKA (reference sequence). CDR3 region: CSARRKGPLNTEAFF. In nucleotides, the CDR3 is TGCAGTGCTAGAAGAAAGGGTCCTCTGAACACTGAAGCTTTCTTT.

In this sample, this clonotype turned up once. The chain uses TRBV7-2 and TRBJ1-1, with 12 bases identical to TRBD1. CDR1 and CDR2 (germline): SGHTA, FQGNSA. The trim removed 1 base at V and 1 base at J, leaving 4 bases unmatched. The CDR3 extends over 17 amino acids. CDR3 sequence reads: CASSLGWDRGQNTEAFF. CDR3 coding DNA: TGTGCCAGCAGCTTAGGATGGGACAGGGGGCAGAACACTGAAGCTTTCTTT.

This clonotype appeared many times. This chain uses TRBV12-3 or TRBV12-4 with TRBJ2-7, with a weak D call TRBD2 (7 bases). With 3 bases removed from V and 5 bases from J, the gap between germline ends came to 20 bases. CDR3 size: 16 residues. The CDR3 loop is CASSFQGWREFHEQYF. The CDR3 coding sequence is TGTGCCAGCAGTTTCCAGGGGTGGCGGGAGTTCCACGAGCAGTACTTC.